These 10 T cell receptor beta chains were all obtained from the same sample, sequenced in a study of CD8+CD57+ T cells in acquired aplastic anemia. In patients chosen for sequencing, flow cytometry had shown CD8+CD57+ cell expansion. CDR3 and TCR beta VDJ profiling relied on a genomic DNA template. TCRdb independently ran MiXCR on the reads; one entry per CDR3 protein. The repertoire holds roughly 200,000 distinct CDR3 sequences, with about 60% as singletons. What was sequenced was sorted CD4+, CD8+, or CD8+CD57+ T cells (not recorded which) from PBMCs. These receptors all stem from a human donor with aplastic anemia.

The gene calls are TRBV6-1 and TRBJ1-2; no clear D. V lost 5 bases to trimming and J lost 3 bases, with 10 bases between them. The CDR3 spans 13 residues. Germline V CDR1 and CDR2: MNHNS, SASEGT. CDR3 DNA: TGTGCCAGCAGTCAAAGGGAAGACTATGGCTACACCTTC. Protein: CASSQREDYGYTF.

The chain recombines TRBV7-2 with TRBJ2-6, with TRBD1 matching over 7 bases. Trimming removed 1 base from V and 2 bases from J; junction bases left unmatched: 5. In germline, CDR1 is SGHTA, CDR2 FQGNSA. This CDR3 region has 17 residues. Written as DNA, the CDR3 is TGTGCCAGCAGCTTAGAAGGGGGCGCCCCTGGGGCCAACGTCCTGACTTTC. Translating it yields CASSLEGGAPGANVLTF.

V gene TRBV19 combines with J gene TRBJ2-3; D is ambiguous. The CDR3 runs 15 residues. Germline V lookup: CDR1 LNHDA, CDR2 SQIVND (reference sequence). The V and J ends lost 3 bases and 0 bases respectively, with 10 bases between them. The CDR3 DNA sequence: TGTGCCAGTAGTATGGGTTTCACTAGCACAGATACGCAGTATTTT. Translated: CASSMGFTSTDTQYF.

The chain joins TRBV5-8 to TRBJ1-1; D remains unclear. The V gene lost 4 bases and the J gene lost 0 bases, with 13 bases spanning the gap. CDR1 is SGHTS and CDR2 is YDEGEE in the germline V gene. The CDR3 runs to 15 residues. CDR3 DNA: TGTGCCAGCAGCCTCCCCGGACGCATGAACACTGAAGCTTTCTTT. Translating it yields CASSLPGRMNTEAFF.

This clonotype was seen once. An end of the junction differs from the germline gene, which may be a read error. This rearrangement joins TRBV2 to TRBJ2-1; TRBD1 matches at 10 bases. Per germline, CDR1 SNHLY and CDR2 FYNNEI. The CDR3 spans 13 residues. DNA for the CDR3: TGTGCCAGCAGTGAACTTCCGGGACAGGGGTCGCATTTC. It specifies CASSELPGQGSHF.

The chain carries TRBV15 and TRBJ2-7; D is possibly TRBD1 (6 bases). Germline V gene lookup returns CDR1 LNHNV and CDR2 YYDKDF (reference sequence). Trimming pared 4 bases from V and 6 bases from J, leaving 13 bases between. The CDR3 sequence is 13 residues long. The CDR3 sequence: CATSMLRGFEQYF. In DNA, the CDR3 is TGTGCCACCAGCATGCTTAGGGGGTTCGAGCAGTACTTC.

This clonotype was detected only once. This chain's CDR3 is CASSVTVYGYTF. As DNA, the CDR3 is TGTGCCAGCAGTGTCACAGTCTATGGCTACACCTTC. The chain employs TRBV2 and TRBJ1-2; no reliable D call. The CDR3 runs to 12 residues. CDR1 SNHLY and CDR2 FYNNEI come from the germline V gene. Trimming shortened V by 4 bases and J by 4 bases, and 7 bases separated the two germline ends.

This clonotype occurred a few times. V gene TRBV19 combines with J gene TRBJ2-7; TRBD1 matches 8 bases. CDR3 size: 14 residues. Trimming took 4 bases from V and 2 from J; bases not matched to a gene: 4. CDR1 and CDR2 from the germline V gene are LNHDA and SQIVND (reference sequence). The chain's CDR3 is CASSTDRATYEQYF. The CDR3 nucleotides are TGTGCCAGTAGTACGGACAGGGCCACCTACGAGCAGTACTTC.

Ten or more counts support this clonotype. This rearrangement joins TRBV7-9 to TRBJ2-3; 10 positions match TRBD1. Germline values: CDR1 SEHNR, CDR2 FQNEAQ (reference sequence). V lost 4 bases, J lost 5 bases, and 6 bases stayed unmatched. The CDR3 is 15 residues long. The CDR3 here is CASSSWDRGKDTQYF. CDR3 DNA sequence: TGTGCCAGCAGCTCCTGGGACAGGGGCAAAGATACGCAGTATTTT. Looking up the rest from reference TRBV7-9 and TRBJ2-3 gives the full variable domain: DTGVSQNPRHKITKRGQNVTFRCDPISEHNRLYWYRQTLGQGPEFLTYFQNEAQLEKSRLLSDRFSAERPKGSFSTLEIQRTEQGDSAMYLCASSSWDRGKDTQYFGPGTRLTVL.

The chain recombines TRBV19 with TRBJ2-1, with D perhaps given as TRBD1 or TRBD2 (5 bases each). Judging by the DNA end, TRBJ2-7 fits better; the J call may be wrong. CDR3 length: 14 residues. Germline CDR1 LNHDA, CDR2 SQIVND (reference sequence). CDR3 loop: CASSPYPGTREQYF. CDR3 sequence (DNA): TGTGCCAGTAGTCCCTATCCCGGGACGAGGGAGCAGTACTTC.